This TCR beta chain was obtained from a study of CD8 T cells in Susac syndrome. On the study more broadly: Within the group of sequenced Susac syndrome patients, 5 or 6 had active disease and eight or nine were in remission. At the time their blood was drawn, patients with Susac syndrome were either therapy-naive, on corticosteroids (with some of them also receiving intravenous immunoglobulin), or on intravenous immunoglobulin alone.

Reverse transcription of about 0.45 to 1 ug RNA was performed with random hexamers. TCRdb re-derived calls from the immunoSEQ multiplex PCR reads in MiXCR, one entry per CDR3 protein. The table shows about 210,000 distinct CDR3 sequences, with approximately 94% occurring only once. Study results and limitations: Clonal expansion was not observed in the Susac syndrome CD4+ T cell repertoires.

The authors sequenced TCR beta from blood CD8+ and CD4+ T cells. CDR1 is PRHDT and CDR2 is FYEKMQ in the germline V gene (reference sequence). The CDR3 is 15 residues long. V gave up 1 base and J gave up 0 bases, with 10 bases separating them. For this clonotype: The antigen remains unidentified.

This TCR was recovered from a human donor with Susac syndrome. The chain carries TRBV13 and TRBJ2-7; D gene unclear. The material sequenced was CD4+ T cells from PBMCs. The CDR3 bases are TGTGCCAGCAGCTTAGCGACACGAGCCTCCTACGAGCAGTACTTC. The encoded protein is CASSLATRASYEQYF.